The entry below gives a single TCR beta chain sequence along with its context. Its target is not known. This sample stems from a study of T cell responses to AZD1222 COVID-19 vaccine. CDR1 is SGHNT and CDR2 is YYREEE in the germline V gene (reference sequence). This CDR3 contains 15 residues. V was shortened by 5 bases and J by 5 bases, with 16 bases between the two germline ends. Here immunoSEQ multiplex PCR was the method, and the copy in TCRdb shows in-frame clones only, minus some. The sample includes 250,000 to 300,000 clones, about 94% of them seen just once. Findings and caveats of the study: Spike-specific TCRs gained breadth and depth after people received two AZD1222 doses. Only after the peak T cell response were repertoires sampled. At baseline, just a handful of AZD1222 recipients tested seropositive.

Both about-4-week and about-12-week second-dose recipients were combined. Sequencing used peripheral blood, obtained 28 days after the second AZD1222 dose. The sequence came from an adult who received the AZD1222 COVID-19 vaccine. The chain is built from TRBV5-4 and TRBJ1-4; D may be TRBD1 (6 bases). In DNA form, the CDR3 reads TGTGCCAGCAGTCTTGGAGGGGGGGGCAATGAAAAACTGTTTTTT. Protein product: CASSLGGGGNEKLFF.